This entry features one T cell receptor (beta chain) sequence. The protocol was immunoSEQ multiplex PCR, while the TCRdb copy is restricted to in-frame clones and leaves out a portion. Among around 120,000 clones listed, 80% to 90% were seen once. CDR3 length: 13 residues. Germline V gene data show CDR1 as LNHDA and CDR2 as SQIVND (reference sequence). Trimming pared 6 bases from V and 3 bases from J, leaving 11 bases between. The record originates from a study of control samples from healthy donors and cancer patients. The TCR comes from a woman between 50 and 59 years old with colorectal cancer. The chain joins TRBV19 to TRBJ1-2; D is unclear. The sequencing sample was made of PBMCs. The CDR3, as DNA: TGTGCCAGTAGCCAAAGCTTCGACTATGGCTACACCTTC. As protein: CASSQSFDYGYTF.